The 8 T cell receptor beta chains in this list originate from one sample, sequenced in a study of spatial heterogeneity in lung cancer. The time point: sample taken at primary tumor resection. One entry per CDR3 protein results from TCRdb running MiXCR on the 5' RACE reads. The sample records 3,000 to 3,500 distinct CDR3 sequences, around 16% being singletons. Their target antigens are unknown. Findings of the study overall: Counts of expanded intratumoral alpha and beta TCRs tracked tumor mutation counts.

Sample: lung tumor tissue, taken at surgery. The receptors derive from a male donor with early-stage non-small cell lung cancer.

This clonotype ranks as medium-sized. The rearrangement links TRBV5-1 to TRBJ2-3; 8 bases fit TRBD1. The V gene's germline CDR1 is SGHRS and CDR2 YFSETQ. The CDR3 is made up of 16 amino acids. V lost 0 bases and J lost 5; bases outside the gene matches: 8. The CDR3 bases are TGCGCCAGCAGCTTGGCCAGGCAGGGGGCTATAGATACGCAGTATTTT. Protein product: CASSLARQGAIDTQYF.

This clonotype was observed a handful of times. The chain couples TRBV5-1 to TRBJ2-3, with TRBD2 matching 8 bases. Germline assignment: CDR1 SGHRS and CDR2 YFSETQ. Trimming cost V 2 bases and J 6 bases; bases outside gene matches: 5. This CDR3 has 14 residues. As DNA, the CDR3 is TGCGCCAGCAGCTTAGGGACTAGGGGGGATACGCAGTATTTT. Translating gives CASSLGTRGDTQYF.

This clonotype is classed as medium-sized. The chain uses TRBV6-5 and TRBJ2-6; D is possibly TRBD1 (6 bases). The CDR3 spans 15 residues. V was cut by 4 bases and J by 0 bases, with 7 bases left in between. CDR1 and CDR2 (germline): MNHEY, SVGAGI. The CDR3: CASSLDSSGANVLTF. Written as DNA, the CDR3 is TGTGCCAGCAGTTTGGACAGCTCTGGGGCCAACGTCCTGACTTTC.

Only a few counts were recorded for this clonotype. The chain couples TRBV7-2 to TRBJ2-6, with D tentatively TRBD2 (5 bases). Germline CDR1 is SGHTA and CDR2 is FQGNSA. The CDR3 loop spans 13 amino acids. Deletions cut 1 base from V and 10 bases from J, with 8 bases between. The CDR3 DNA reads TGTGCCAGCAGCTTAGTTGGAGGAAACGTCCTGACTTTC. It yields the protein CASSLVGGNVLTF.

There are many counts of this clonotype. The chain joins TRBV6-2 or TRBV6-3 to TRBJ2-3, with 7 bases that match TRBD2. V gave up 5 bases and J gave up 2 bases; unmatched junction bases: 19. This CDR3 has 19 amino acids. The germline gives CDR1 MNHEY, CDR2 SVGEGT. CDR3 nucleotides: TGTGCCAGCAGTACTGCCACAAACAGGAAACTAGCGAACACAGATACGCAGTATTTT. It specifies CASSTATNRKLANTDTQYF.

This clonotype came up many times. The rearrangement joins TRBV5-1 to TRBJ2-2; 7 positions match TRBD2. The CDR3 is 15 amino acids. Germline CDR1 SGHRS, CDR2 YFSETQ. V lost 5 bases, J lost 0 bases, and 4 bases stayed unmatched. The CDR3 DNA sequence: TGCGCCAGCAGAGCCGGGACTACGAACACCGGGGAGCTGTTTTTT. Protein: CASRAGTTNTGELFF.

Judged by abundance, this clonotype is medium-sized. V is TRBV10-1 and J is TRBJ2-1; 7 nucleotides align to TRBD2. This CDR3 is 16 amino acids long. The germline gives CDR1 WNHNN, CDR2 SYGVQD (reference sequence). The junction had 5 bases not matched to a gene; V was cut back by 3 bases and J by 0 bases. The CDR3 DNA follows: TGCGCCAGCAGTGATCGCGGGGGAAGCTCCTACAATGAGCAGTTCTTC. It translates to CASSDRGGSSYNEQFF.

By frequency in the sample, this clonotype is medium-sized. This chain uses TRBV7-9 with TRBJ2-3; D remains unclear. Germline CDR1 reads SEHNR; CDR2 reads FQNEAQ (reference sequence). This CDR3 has 12 residues. The V and J ends lost 1 base and 5 bases respectively, with 4 bases between them. The CDR3 nucleotides read TGTGCCAGCAGCTTAGTTCAAGATACGCAGTATTTT. Translated, it gives CASSLVQDTQYF.